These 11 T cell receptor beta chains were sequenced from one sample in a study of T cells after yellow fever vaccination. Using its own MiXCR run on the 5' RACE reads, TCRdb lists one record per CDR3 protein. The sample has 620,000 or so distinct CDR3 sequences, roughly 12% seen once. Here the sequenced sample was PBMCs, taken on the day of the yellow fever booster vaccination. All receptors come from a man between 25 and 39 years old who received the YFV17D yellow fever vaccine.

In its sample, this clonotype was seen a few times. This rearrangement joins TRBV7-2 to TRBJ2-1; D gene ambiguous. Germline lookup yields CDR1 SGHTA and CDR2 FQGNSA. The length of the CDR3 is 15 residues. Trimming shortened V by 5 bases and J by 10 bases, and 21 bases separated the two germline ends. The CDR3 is CASSRRTGPFGEQFF. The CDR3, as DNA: TGTGCCAGCAGCAGGCGGACGGGCCCCTTTGGGGAGCAGTTCTTC. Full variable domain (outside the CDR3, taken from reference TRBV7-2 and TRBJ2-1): GAGVSQSPSNKVTEKGKDVELRCDPISGHTALYWYRQSLGQGLEFLIYFQGNSAPDKSGLPSDRFSAERTGGSVSTLTIQRTQQEDSAVYLCASSRRTGPFGEQFFGPGTRLTVL.

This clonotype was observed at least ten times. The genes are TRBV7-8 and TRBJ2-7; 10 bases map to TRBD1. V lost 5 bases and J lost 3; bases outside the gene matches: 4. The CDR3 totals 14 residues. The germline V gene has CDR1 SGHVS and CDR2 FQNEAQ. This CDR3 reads CASSPWTGGYEQYF. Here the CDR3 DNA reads TGTGCCAGCAGCCCGTGGACAGGGGGCTACGAGCAGTACTTC.

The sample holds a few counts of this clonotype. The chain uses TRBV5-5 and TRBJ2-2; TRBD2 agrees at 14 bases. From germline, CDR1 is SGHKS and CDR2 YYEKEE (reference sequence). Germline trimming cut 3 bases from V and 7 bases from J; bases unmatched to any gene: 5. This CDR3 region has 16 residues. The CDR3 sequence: CASSSGLAGAFGELFF. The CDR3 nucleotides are TGTGCCAGCAGCTCGGGACTAGCGGGAGCCTTCGGGGAGCTGTTTTTT.

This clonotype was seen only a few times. CDR3 bases: TGTGCCAGCAGTTACACTGGTTTGAACACTGAAGCTTTCTTT. This translates into CASSYTGLNTEAFF. V usage is TRBV6-5 and J usage is TRBJ1-1; D is ambiguous. The CDR3 totals 14 residues. The germline CDR1 and CDR2 sequences are MNHEY and SVGAGI. V was cut by 2 bases and J by 0 bases, with 7 bases left in between.

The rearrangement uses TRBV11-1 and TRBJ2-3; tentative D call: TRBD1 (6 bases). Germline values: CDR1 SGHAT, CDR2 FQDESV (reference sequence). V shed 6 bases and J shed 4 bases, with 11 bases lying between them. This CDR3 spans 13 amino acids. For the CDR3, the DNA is TGTGCCAGCAGGAACAGGGATTCAGATACGCAGTATTTT. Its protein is CASRNRDSDTQYF.

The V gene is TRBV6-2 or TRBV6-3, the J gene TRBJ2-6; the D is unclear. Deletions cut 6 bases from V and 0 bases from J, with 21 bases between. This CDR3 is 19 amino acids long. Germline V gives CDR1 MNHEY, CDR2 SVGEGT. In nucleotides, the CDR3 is TGTGCCAGCAGCCGTCCCCCCAAGCTAAGTAGCTCTGGGGCCAACGTCCTGACTTTC. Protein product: CASSRPPKLSSSGANVLTF.

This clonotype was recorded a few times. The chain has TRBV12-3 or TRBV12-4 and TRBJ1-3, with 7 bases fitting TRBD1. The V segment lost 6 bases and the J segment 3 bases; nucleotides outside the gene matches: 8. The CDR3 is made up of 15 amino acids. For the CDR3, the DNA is TGTGCCAGCAGCAACCCGACAGGGTTTGGAAACACCATATATTTT. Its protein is CASSNPTGFGNTIYF.

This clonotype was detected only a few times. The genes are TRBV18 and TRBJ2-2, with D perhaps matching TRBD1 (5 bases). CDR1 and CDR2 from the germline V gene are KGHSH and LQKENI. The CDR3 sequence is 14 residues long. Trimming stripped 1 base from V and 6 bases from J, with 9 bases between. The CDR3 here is CASSPRQGAGELFF. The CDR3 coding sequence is TGTGCCAGCTCACCACGCCAGGGCGCCGGGGAGCTGTTTTTT.

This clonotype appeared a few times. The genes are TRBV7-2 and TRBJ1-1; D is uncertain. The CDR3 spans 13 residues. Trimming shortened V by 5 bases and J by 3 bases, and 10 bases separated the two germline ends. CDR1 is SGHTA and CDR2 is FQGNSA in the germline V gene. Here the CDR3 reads CASSILEDTEAFF. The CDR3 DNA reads TGTGCCAGCAGCATTTTGGAGGACACTGAAGCTTTCTTT.

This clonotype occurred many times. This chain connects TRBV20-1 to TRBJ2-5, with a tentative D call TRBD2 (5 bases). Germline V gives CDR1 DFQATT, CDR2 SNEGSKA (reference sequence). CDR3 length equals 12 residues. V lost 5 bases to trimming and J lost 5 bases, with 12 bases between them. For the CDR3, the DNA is TGCAGTGCTGGAGGTTTGGGGGAGACCCAGTACTTC. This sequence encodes CSAGGLGETQYF.

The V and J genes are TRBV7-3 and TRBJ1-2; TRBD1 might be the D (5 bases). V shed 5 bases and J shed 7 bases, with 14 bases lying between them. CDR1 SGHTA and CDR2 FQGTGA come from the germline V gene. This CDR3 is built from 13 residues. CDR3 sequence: CASSPRGLGGYTF. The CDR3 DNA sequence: TGTGCCAGCAGCCCGAGGGGTTTGGGTGGCTACACCTTC. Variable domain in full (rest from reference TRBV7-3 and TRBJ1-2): GAGVSQTPSNKVTEKGKYVELRCDPISGHTALYWYRQSLGQGPEFLIYFQGTGAADDSGLPNDRFFAVRPEGSVSTLKIQRTERGDSAVYLCASSPRGLGGYTFGSGTRLTVV.